What follows is one TCR beta chain and its context. The antigen is not known. The CDR3 runs 14 residues. Germline values: CDR1 SGHTA, CDR2 FQGNSA. V lost 5 bases to trimming and J lost 5 bases; unmatched junction nucleotides: 7. These data belong to a study of cytomegalovirus exposure and HLA in healthy donors. Broader study findings: Later analysis associated a missense DCLRE1C variant with TCR beta V- and J-gene trimming.

Vbeta (60) and Jbeta (13) primers were used in the PCR. Using immunoSEQ multiplex PCR, the repertoire was profiled, and TCRdb retains in-frame clones only, with some absent. The sample has about 120,000 clones; around 80% are singletons. This chain connects TRBV7-2 to TRBJ2-5, with 8 bases matching TRBD1. This sequence originates from a man younger than 45 in good health and CMV-seronegative. Sequenced input: PBMCs. Here the CDR3 DNA reads TGTGCCAGCAGCCGGACAGGGTGGGAGGAGACCCAGTACTTC. It specifies CASSRTGWEETQYF.